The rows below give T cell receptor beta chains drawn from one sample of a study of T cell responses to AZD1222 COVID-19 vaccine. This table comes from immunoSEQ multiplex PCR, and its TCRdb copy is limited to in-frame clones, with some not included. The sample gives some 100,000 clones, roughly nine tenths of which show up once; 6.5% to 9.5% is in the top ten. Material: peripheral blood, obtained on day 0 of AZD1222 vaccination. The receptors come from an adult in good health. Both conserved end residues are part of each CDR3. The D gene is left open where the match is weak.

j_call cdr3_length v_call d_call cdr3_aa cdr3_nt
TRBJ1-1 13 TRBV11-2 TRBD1 CASSTDRETEAFF TGTGCCAGCAGCACGGACAGGGAAACTGAAGCTTTCTTT
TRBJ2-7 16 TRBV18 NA CASSLSGPSGAHEQYF NA
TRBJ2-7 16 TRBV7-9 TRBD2 CASSSGTSGSIDEQYF TGTGCCAGCAGCTCAGGGACTAGCGGGAGTATCGACGAGCAGTACTTC
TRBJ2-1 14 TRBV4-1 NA CASSQEPGGRDPFF TGCGCCAGCAGCCAAGAACCAGGAGGCAGAGATCCGTTCTTC
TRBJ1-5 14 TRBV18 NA CASSPLQGNQPQHF TGTGCCAGCTCACCACTTCAGGGCAATCAGCCCCAGCATTTT
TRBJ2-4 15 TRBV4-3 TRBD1 CASSNAGTGQNIQYF TGCGCCAGCAGCAACGCCGGGACAGGCCAAAACATTCAGTACTTC
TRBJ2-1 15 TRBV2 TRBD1 CASTDPGRGYNEQFF TGTGCCAGCACCGATCCGGGCAGGGGGTACAATGAGCAGTTCTTC
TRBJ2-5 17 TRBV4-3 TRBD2 CASSQDPGLAGRETQYF TGCGCCAGCAGCCAAGATCCGGGACTAGCGGGGCGAGAGACCCAGTACTTC
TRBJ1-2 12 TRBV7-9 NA CASSLDSGGYTF TGTGCCAGCAGCCTCGACAGCGGTGGCTACACCTTC
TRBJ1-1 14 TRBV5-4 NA CASSLAGGFTEAFF TGTGCCAGCAGCTTGGCAGGAGGGTTCACTGAAGCTTTCTTT